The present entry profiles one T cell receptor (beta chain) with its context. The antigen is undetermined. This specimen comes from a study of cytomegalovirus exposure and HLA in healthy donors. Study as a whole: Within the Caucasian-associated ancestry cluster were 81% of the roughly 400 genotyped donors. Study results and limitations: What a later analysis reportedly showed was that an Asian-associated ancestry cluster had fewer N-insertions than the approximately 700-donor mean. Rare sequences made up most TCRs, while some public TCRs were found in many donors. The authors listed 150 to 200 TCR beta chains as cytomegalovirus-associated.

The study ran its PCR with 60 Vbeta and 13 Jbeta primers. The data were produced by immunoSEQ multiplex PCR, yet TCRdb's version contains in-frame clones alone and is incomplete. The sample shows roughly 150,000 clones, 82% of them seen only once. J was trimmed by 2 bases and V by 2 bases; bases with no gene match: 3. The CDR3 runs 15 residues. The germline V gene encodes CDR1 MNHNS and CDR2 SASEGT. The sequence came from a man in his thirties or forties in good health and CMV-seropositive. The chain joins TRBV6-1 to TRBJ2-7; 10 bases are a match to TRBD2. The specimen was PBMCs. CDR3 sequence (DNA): TGTGCCAGCAGTGAAAGAAGCGGGGGGGCCTACGAGCAGTACTTC. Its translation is CASSERSGGAYEQYF.